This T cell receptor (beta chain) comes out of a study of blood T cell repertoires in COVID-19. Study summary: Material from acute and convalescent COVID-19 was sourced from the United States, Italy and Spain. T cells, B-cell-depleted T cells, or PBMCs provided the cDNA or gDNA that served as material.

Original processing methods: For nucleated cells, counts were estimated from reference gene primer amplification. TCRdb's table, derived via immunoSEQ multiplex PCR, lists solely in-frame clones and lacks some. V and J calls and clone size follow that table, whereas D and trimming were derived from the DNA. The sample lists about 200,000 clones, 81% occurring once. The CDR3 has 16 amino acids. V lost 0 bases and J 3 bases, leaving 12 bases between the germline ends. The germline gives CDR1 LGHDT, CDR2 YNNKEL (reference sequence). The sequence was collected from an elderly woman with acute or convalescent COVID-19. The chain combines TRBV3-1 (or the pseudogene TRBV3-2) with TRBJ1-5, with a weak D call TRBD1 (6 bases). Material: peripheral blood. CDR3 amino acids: CASSQDSAGVNQPQHF. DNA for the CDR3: TGTGCCAGCAGCCAAGATAGTGCAGGGGTCAATCAGCCCCAGCATTTT.